This record concerns one TCR beta chain sequence. This specimen comes from a study of T-cell memory formation after mild COVID-19. Looked up from germline, CDR1 is SEHNR and CDR2 is FQNEAQ (reference sequence). The CDR3 covers 12 residues. Trimming removed 8 bases from V and 5 bases from J, with 10 bases in between. TCRdb called the 5' RACE reads again in MiXCR, with one record for every CDR3 protein. The data contain roughly 280,000 distinct CDR3 sequences, around 15% of them singletons. This TCR derives from a young man who had mild COVID-19 (a few samples of this study predate the infection). Cell type and time point are not known. Sequenced input: PBMCs or a T cell subset sorted from them (not recorded which). This chain connects TRBV7-9 to TRBJ2-1, with D maybe TRBD2 (5 bases). The CDR3 sequence is CASVGLNNEQFF. As DNA, the CDR3 is TGTGCCAGCGTAGGACTGAACAATGAGCAGTTCTTC.